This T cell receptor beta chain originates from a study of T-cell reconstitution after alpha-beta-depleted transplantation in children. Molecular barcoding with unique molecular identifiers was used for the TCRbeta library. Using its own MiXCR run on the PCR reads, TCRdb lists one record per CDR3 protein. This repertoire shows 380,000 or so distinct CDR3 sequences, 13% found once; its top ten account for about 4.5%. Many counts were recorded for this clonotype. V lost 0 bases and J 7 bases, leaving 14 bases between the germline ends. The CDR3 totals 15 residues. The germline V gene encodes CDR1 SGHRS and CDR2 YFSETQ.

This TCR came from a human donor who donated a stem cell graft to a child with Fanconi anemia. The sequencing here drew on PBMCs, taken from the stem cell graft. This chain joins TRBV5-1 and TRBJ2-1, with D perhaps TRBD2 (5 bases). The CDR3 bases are TGCGCCAGCAGCTTGGTATCATCCCCGGGAAATGAGCAGTTCTTC. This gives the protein CASSLVSSPGNEQFF.